This T cell receptor beta chain is drawn from a study of blood T cell repertoires in COVID-19. Some clones are missing from TCRdb's copy, which holds only in-frame ones; the method was immunoSEQ multiplex PCR. Of about 34,000 clones in the sample, around nine tenths were seen once. Trimming left V 0 bases short and J 4 bases short, with 18 bases between. CDR3 length: 18 residues. Per germline, CDR1 SGHTA and CDR2 FQGNSA. This sequence originates from a man aged 60 to 69 with active COVID-19. This sequence joins TRBV7-2 and TRBJ1-4; D is perhaps TRBD1 (6 bases). The sequenced sample consisted of peripheral blood. For the CDR3, the DNA is TGTGCCAGCAGCTTAGCAGGAGGGAGGGGACATTTTAATGAAAAACTGTTTTTT. It yields the protein CASSLAGGRGHFNEKLFF.